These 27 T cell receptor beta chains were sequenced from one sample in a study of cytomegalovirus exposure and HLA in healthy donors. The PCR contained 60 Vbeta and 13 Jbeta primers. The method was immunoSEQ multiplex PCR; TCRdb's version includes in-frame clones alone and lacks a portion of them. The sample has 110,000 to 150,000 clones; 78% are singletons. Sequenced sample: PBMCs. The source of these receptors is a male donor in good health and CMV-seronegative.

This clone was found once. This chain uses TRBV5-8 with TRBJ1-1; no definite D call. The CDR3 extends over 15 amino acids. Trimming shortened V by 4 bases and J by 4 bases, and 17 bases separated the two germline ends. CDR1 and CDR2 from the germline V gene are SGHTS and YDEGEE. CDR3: CASSLLGGRATEAFF. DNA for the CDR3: TGTGCCAGCAGCCTACTGGGAGGGCGCGCCACTGAAGCTTTCTTT.

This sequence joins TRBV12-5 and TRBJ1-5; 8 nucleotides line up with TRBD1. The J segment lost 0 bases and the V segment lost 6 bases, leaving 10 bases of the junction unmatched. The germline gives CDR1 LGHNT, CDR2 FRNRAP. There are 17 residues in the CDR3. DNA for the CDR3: TGTGCTAGTGGCGGAGACAGGGGCGAATATAGCAATCAGCCCCAGCATTTT. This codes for CASGGDRGEYSNQPQHF.

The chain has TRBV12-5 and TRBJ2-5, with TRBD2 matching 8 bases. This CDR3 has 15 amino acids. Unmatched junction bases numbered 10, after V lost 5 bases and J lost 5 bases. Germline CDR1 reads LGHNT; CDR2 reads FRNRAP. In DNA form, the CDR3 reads TGTGCTAGTGGTCTGCGGGGGGCCGTTGGGGAGACCCAGTACTTC. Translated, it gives CASGLRGAVGETQYF. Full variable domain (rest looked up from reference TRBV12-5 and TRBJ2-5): DARVTQTPRHKVTEMGQEVTMRCQPILGHNTVFWYRQTMMQGLELLAYFRNRAPLDDSGMPKDRFSAEMPDATLATLKIQPSEPRDSAVYFCASGLRGAVGETQYFGPGTRLLVL.

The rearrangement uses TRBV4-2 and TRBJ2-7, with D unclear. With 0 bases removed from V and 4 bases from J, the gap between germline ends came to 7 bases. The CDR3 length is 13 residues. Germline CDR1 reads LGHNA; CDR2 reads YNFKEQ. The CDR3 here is CASSQDLLYEQYF. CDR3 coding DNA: TGTGCCAGCAGCCAAGATCTACTTTACGAGCAGTACTTC.

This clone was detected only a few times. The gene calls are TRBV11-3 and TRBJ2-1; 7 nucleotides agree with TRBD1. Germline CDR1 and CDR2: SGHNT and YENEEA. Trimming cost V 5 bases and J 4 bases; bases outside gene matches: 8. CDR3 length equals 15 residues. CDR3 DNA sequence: TGTGCCAGCAGCCAAGAATGGGGACAGTACAATGAGCAGTTCTTC. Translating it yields CASSQEWGQYNEQFF.

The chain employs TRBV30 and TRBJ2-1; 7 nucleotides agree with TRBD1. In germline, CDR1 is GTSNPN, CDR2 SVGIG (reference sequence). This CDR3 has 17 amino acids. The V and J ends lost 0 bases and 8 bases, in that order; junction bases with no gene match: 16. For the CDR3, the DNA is TGTGCCTGGAGTGTACGACTGACAGGGCCCTCTGTGGATGAGCAGTTCTTC. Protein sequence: CAWSVRLTGPSVDEQFF.

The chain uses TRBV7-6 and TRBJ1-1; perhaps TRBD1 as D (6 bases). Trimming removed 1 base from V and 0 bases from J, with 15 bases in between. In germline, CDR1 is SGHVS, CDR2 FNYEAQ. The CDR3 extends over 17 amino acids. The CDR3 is CASSLEVRGGVNTEAFF. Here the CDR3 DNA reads TGTGCCAGCAGCTTAGAGGTTAGGGGGGGGGTGAACACTGAAGCTTTCTTT. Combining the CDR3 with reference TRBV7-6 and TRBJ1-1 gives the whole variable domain GAGVSQSPRYKVTKRGQDVALRCDPISGHVSLYWYRQALGQGPEFLTYFNYEAQQDKSGLPNDRFSAERPEGSISTLTIQRTEQRDSAMYRCASSLEVRGGVNTEAFFGQGTRLTVV.

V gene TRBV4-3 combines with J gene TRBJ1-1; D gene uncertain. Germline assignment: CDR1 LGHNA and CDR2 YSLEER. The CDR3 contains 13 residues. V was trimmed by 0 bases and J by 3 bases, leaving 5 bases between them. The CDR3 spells CASSQDWHTEAFF. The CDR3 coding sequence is TGCGCCAGCAGCCAAGATTGGCACACTGAAGCTTTCTTT.

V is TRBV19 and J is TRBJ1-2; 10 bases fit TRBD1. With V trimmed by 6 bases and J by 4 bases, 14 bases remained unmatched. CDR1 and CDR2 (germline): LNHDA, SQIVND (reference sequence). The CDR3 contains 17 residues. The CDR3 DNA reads TGTGCCAGTAGCATGGGACAGGGGAAATTTGCTCTCTATGGCTACACCTTC. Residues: CASSMGQGKFALYGYTF. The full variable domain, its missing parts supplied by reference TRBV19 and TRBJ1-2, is DGGITQSPKYLFRKEGQNVTLSCEQNLNHDAMYWYRQDPGQGLRLIYYSQIVNDFQKGDIAEGYSVSREKKESFPLTVTSAQKNPTAFYLCASSMGQGKFALYGYTFGSGTRLTVV.

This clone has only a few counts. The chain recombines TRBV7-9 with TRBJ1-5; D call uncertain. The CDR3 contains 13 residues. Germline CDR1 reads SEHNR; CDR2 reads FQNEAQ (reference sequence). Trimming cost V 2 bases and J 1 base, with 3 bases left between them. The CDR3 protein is CASSLLSNQPQHF. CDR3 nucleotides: TGTGCCAGCAGCTTACTGAGCAATCAGCCCCAGCATTTT.

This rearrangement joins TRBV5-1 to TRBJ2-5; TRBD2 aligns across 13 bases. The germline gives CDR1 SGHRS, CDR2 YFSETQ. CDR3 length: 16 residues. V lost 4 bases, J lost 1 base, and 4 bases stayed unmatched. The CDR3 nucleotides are TGCGCCAGCAGCGCCCGGACTAGCGGGGGCCAAGAGACCCAGTACTTC. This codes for CASSARTSGGQETQYF. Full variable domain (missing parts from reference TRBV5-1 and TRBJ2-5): KAGVTQTPRYLIKTRGQQVTLSCSPISGHRSVSWYQQTPGQGLQFLFEYFSETQRNKGNFPGRFSGRQFSNSRSEMNVSTLELGDSALYLCASSARTSGGQETQYFGPGTRLLVL.

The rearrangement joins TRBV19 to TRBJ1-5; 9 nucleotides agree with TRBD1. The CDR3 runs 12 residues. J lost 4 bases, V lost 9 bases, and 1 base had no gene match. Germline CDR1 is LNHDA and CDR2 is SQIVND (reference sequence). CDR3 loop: CASGQGNQPQHF. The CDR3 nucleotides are TGTGCCAGCGGACAGGGGAATCAGCCCCAGCATTTT.

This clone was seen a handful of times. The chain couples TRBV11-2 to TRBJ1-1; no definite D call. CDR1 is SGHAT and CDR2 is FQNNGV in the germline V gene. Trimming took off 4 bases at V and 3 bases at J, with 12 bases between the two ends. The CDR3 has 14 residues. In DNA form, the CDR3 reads TGTGCCAGCAGCTCCCGTAGTGAAGACACTGAAGCTTTCTTT. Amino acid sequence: CASSSRSEDTEAFF.

CDR3 DNA: TGTGCCAGCCTTTGGGGGCTTGGTTTACAAGAGACCCAGTACTTC. Its translation: CASLWGLGLQETQYF. The chain links TRBV11-2 to TRBJ2-5, with D possibly TRBD1 on 6 matching bases. V dropped 8 bases and J dropped 2 bases, with 18 bases sitting between them. Germline lookup yields CDR1 SGHAT and CDR2 FQNNGV. The CDR3 spans 15 residues.

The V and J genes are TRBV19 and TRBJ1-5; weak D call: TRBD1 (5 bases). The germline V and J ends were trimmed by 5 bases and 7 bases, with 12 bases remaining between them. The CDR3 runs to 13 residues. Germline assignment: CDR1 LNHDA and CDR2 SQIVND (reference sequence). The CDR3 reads CASSPSGGQPQHF. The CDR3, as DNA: TGTGCCAGTAGTCCCTCGGGGGGGCAGCCCCAGCATTTT.

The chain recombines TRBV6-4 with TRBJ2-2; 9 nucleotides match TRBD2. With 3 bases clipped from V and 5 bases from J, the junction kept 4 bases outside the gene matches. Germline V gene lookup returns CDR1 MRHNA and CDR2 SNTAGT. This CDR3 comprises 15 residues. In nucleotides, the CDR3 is TGTGCCAGCAGTGAAGCGGGAGGAGGGACCGGGGAGCTGTTTTTT. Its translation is CASSEAGGGTGELFF.

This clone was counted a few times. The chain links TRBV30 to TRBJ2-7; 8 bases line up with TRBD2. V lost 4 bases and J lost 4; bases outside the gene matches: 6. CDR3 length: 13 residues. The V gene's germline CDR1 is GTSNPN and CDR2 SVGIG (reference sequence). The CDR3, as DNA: TGTGCCTGGAATTTCGGGGGGGGGTACGAGCAGTACTTC. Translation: CAWNFGGGYEQYF.

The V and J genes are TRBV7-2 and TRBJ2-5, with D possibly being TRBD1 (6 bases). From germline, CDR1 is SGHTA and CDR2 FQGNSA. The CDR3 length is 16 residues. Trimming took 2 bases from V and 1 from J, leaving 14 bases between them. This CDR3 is CASSLFGGLTQETQYF. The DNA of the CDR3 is TGTGCCAGCAGCTTATTTGGGGGCCTAACCCAAGAGACCCAGTACTTC. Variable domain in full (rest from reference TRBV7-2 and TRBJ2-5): GAGVSQSPSNKVTEKGKDVELRCDPISGHTALYWYRQSLGQGLEFLIYFQGNSAPDKSGLPSDRFSAERTGGSVSTLTIQRTQQEDSAVYLCASSLFGGLTQETQYFGPGTRLLVL.

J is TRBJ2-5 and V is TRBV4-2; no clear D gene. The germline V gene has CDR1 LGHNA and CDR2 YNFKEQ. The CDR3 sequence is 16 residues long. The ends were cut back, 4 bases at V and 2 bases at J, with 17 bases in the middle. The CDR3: CASSPTSAGRQETQYF. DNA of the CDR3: TGTGCCAGCAGCCCAACTTCGGCAGGCCGACAAGAGACCCAGTACTTC.

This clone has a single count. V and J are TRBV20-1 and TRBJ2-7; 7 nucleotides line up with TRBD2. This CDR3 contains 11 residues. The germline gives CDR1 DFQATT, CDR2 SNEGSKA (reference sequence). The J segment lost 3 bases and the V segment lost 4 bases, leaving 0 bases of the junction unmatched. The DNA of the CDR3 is TGCAGTGCTAAGCGGGGCTACGAGCAGTACTTC. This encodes CSAKRGYEQYF.

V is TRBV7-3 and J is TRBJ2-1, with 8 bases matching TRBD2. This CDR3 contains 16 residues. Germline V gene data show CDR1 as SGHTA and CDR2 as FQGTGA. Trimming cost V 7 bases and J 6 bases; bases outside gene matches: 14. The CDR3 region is CASTQGSGGARNEQFF. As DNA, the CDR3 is TGTGCCAGCACCCAGGGGTCGGGGGGGGCCCGCAATGAGCAGTTCTTC. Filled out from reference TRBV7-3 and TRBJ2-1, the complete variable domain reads GAGVSQTPSNKVTEKGKYVELRCDPISGHTALYWYRQSLGQGPEFLIYFQGTGAADDSGLPNDRFFAVRPEGSVSTLKIQRTERGDSAVYLCASTQGSGGARNEQFFGPGTRLTVL.

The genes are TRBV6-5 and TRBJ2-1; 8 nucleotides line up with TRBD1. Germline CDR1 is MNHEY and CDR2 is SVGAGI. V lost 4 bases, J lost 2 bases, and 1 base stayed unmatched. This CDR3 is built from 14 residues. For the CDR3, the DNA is TGTGCCAGCAGTTGGACAGGGCCCTACAATGAGCAGTTCTTC. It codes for CASSWTGPYNEQFF.

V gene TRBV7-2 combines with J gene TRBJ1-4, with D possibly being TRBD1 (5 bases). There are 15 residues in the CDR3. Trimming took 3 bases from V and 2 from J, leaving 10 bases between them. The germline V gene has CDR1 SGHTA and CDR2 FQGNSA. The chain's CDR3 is CASSFGGGTNEKLFF. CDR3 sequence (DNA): TGTGCCAGCAGCTTTGGGGGAGGCACTAATGAAAAACTGTTTTTT.

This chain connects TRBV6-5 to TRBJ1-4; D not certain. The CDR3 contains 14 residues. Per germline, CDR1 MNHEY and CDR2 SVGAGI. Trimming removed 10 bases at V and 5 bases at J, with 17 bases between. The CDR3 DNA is TGTGCCACCCGGCTGAGCAGGCTCAATGAAAAACTGTTTTTT. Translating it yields CATRLSRLNEKLFF.

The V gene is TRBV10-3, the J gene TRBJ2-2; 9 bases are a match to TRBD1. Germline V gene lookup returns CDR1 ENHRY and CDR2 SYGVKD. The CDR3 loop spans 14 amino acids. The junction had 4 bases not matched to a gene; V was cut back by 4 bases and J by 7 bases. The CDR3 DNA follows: TGTGCCATCAGTGTACAGGGGGCGATCGGGGAGCTGTTTTTT. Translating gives CAISVQGAIGELFF.

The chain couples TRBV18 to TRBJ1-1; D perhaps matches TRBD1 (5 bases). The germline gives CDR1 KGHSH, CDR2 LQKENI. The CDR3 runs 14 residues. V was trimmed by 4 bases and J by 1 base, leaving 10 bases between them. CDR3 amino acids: CASSRGDRNTEAFF. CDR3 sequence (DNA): TGTGCCAGCTCACGCGGGGACCGGAACACTGAAGCTTTCTTT.

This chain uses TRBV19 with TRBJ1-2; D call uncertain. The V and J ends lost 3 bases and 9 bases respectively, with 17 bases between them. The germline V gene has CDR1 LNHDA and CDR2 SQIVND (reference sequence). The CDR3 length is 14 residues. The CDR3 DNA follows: TGTGCCAGTAGTATCAGGCGTATGATGGAAAGCTACACCTTC. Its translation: CASSIRRMMESYTF.